The entry below gives a single T cell receptor beta chain sequence along with its context. The target of this receptor is not known. Per-nucleotide qualities are absent, and no much larger clonotype sits a single base away. Sequences LGHDT (CDR1) and YNNKEL (CDR2) are obtained from the germline V gene (reference sequence). The CDR3 numbers 15 residues from cysteine through phenylalanine. Of the read, only the CDR3 DNA is kept; its 45 bases are in frame from base 1. V is reduced by 0 bases and J by 4 bases, leaving a spacing of 13 bases between them. The immunoSEQ Assay, a bias-controlled multiplex PCR, was used to amplify TCRbeta CDR3 regions from genomic DNA. The original pipeline was this. Within the assay, amplification of reference gene primers was used to estimate how many nucleated cells each sample contained. Sequence reads were collapsed and filtered to measure the absolute abundance of every unique TCRbeta CDR3 rearrangement. For each sample, productive Simpson clonality was calculated as the square root of Simpson's diversity index across productive rearrangements. TCRdb took over this immuneACCESS table, retaining in-frame rearrangements with V and J assigned. Such tables are incomplete; in checked studies, under half of the missing clones stem from an unresolved V gene, and the remainder is unexplained. The DNA gave D and trimming, while V, J and clone size come from that table. The sample includes around 160,000 clones, with about four fifths observed a single time. Approximately 8.4% of the sample goes to the ten largest clones.

Whole blood was collected in K2EDTA tubes by collaborating institutions according to the institutions' own protocols. For TCRbeta analysis, collaborator samples were shipped as frozen whole blood, as isolated PBMCs, or as DNA extracted from either sample type. This entry is derived from a study of blood T cell repertoires in COVID-19 (dated by TCRdb to 2018 to 2020). In terms of the full investigation: Samples from collaborators originated in the United States, Italy and Spain and spanned both the acute and convalescent phases of COVID-19. The material from the prospective study consisted of cDNA or gDNA derived from T cells, B-cell-depleted T cells, or PBMCs. Subjects who had been exposed to COVID-19, were actively infected with it, or had recovered from it provided the deeply sampled blood TCRbeta repertoires that made up the dataset. The repertoires were released in a freely available public database meant as a resource for research on the immune response to SARS-CoV-2. The samples were drawn from the first 160 participants of the ongoing ImmuneRACE study and from about 1,200 subjects provided by 6 global collaborators. Sample metadata almost always included a de-identified subject ID, COVID-19 status, age in years and sex. Where available, HLA class I and class II types were taken from metadata supplied by the sample provider and were not determined by assay-based typing.

What the study reported, not specific to this receptor: The quantity of clinical and demographic metadata differed by source and by participant and was supplied without curation.

The V and J genes are TRBV3-1 (or the pseudogene TRBV3-2) and TRBJ2-7; TRBD2 is a weak D gene call, 6 bases matching. The TCR was taken from a human donor with acute or convalescent COVID-19. The donor label of this sample is uncertain. Sequencing used peripheral blood. Here the CDR3 is given as CASSQDLAVLYEQYF. The DNA sequence reads TGTGCCAGCAGCCAAGATTTAGCGGTTTTATACGAGCAGTACTTC.